The clone carrying this TCR beta chain has at least ten counts. What it binds is not known. Using its own MiXCR run on the 5' RACE reads, TCRdb lists one record per CDR3 protein. The sample shows 250,000 to 400,000 distinct CDR3 sequences, roughly 10% of them seen only once. This specimen belongs to a study of CD8 T cells in ankylosing spondylitis. Study-level findings and limits: Enrichment of disease-linked clones was reportedly significant in matched ankylosing spondylitis synovial fluid.

The sequenced sample consisted of blood, either unsorted or a sorted T cell fraction (not recorded which). The TCR sequence derives from a female donor with ankylosing spondylitis or in good health (not recorded which).

The CDR3: CSAKEGTSGSGSYEQYF. CDR3 DNA: TGCAGTGCGAAGGAAGGGACTAGCGGGAGCGGTTCCTACGAGCAGTACTTC. The gene calls are TRBV20-1 and TRBJ2-7, with 14 positions matching TRBD2. The V gene's germline CDR1 is DFQATT and CDR2 SNEGSKA (reference sequence). The trim removed 6 bases at V and 1 base at J, leaving 11 bases unmatched. This CDR3 is built from 17 residues.